This TCR beta chain was sequenced for a study of identical twins. This CDR3 spans 12 amino acids. The germline V and J ends were trimmed by 5 bases and 7 bases, with 12 bases remaining between them. Germline CDR1 reads DFQATT; CDR2 reads SNEGSKA (reference sequence). This clonotype was counted only a few times. TCRdb ran MiXCR on the 5' RACE reads and lists one entry per CDR3 protein. Found here are roughly 720,000 distinct CDR3 sequences, 18% of them singletons; the top ten hold around 14%. These data were also reused for a study on T cells expressing NK-cell markers.

The sample consisted of PBMCs. This TCR was recovered from a woman aged 18-35 years in good health. V is TRBV20-1 and J is TRBJ1-5; no clear D gene. The CDR3 loop is CSAHRSGQPQHF. The CDR3 DNA follows: TGCAGTGCTCACCGGTCAGGCCAGCCCCAGCATTTT.